This TCR beta chain was captured in a study of identical twins. V was cut by 3 bases and J by 6 bases, with 12 bases left in between. CDR3 length: 14 amino acids. CDR1 KGHSH and CDR2 LQKENI come from the germline V gene. This clonotype was seen ten or more times. TCRdb fed the 5' RACE reads into MiXCR, producing one record per CDR3 protein. The sample records 700,000 or so distinct CDR3 sequences, 21% being singletons. This sample was shared with a second study, whose subject was T cells expressing NK-cell markers.

Material for sequencing was PBMCs. This chain joins TRBV18 and TRBJ1-5; TRBD1 might be the D (5 bases). The receptor comes from a woman in her late teens or twenties in good health. Here the CDR3 reads CASSPGRDGQPQHF. The CDR3 region has the DNA TGTGCCAGCTCACCGGGGAGGGACGGTCAGCCCCAGCATTTT.